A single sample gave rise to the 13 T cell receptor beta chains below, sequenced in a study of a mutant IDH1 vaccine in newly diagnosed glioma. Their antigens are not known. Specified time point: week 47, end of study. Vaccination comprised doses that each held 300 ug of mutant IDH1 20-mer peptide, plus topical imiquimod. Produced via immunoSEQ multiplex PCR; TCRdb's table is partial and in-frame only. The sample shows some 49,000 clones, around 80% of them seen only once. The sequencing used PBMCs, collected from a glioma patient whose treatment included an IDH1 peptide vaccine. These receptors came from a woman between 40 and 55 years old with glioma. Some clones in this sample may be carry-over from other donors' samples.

The CDR3, as DNA: TGTGCCAGCAGTTACCCAGACGTGCAGTATTTT. As protein: CASSYPDVQYF. The chain carries TRBV6-6 and TRBJ2-3; D unresolved. This CDR3 contains 11 residues. V was cut by 2 bases and J by 11 bases, with 8 bases left in between. Germline values: CDR1 MNHNY, CDR2 SVGAGI (reference sequence).

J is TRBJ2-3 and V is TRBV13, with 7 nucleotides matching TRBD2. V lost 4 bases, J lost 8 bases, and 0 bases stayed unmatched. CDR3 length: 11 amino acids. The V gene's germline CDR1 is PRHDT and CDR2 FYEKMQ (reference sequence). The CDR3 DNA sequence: TGTGCCAGCAGCTGGGAGGGTACGCAGTATTTT. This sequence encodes CASSWEGTQYF.

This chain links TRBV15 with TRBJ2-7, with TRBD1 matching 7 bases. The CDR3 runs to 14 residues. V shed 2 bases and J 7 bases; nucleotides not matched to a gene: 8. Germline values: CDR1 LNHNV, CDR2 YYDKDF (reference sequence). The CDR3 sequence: CATSRRLTGEEQYF. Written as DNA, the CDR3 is TGTGCCACCAGCAGACGGCTTACAGGGGAAGAGCAGTACTTC. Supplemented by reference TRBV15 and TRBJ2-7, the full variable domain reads DAMVIQNPRYQVTQFGKPVTLSCSQTLNHNVMYWYQQKSSQAPKLLFHYYDKDFNNEADTPDNFQSRRPNTSFCFLDIRSPGLGDTAMYLCATSRRLTGEEQYFGPGTRLTVT.

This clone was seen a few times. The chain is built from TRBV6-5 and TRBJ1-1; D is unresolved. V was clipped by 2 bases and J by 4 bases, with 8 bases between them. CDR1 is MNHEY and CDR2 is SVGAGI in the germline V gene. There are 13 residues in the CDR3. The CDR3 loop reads CASSYAEGTEAFF. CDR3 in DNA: TGTGCCAGCAGTTACGCGGAGGGCACTGAAGCTTTCTTT.

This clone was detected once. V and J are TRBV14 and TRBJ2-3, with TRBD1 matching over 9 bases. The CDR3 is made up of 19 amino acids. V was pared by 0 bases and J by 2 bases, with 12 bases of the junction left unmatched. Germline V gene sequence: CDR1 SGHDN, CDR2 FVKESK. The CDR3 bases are TGTGCCAGCAGCCAAGATGGGGCCCGGGACAGGGAGTCCACAGATACGCAGTATTTT. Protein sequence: CASSQDGARDRESTDTQYF. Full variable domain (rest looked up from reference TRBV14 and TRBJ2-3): EAGVTQFPSHSVIEKGQTVTLRCDPISGHDNLYWYRRVMGKEIKFLLHFVKESKQDESGMPNNRFLAERTGGTYSTLKVQPAELEDSGVYFCASSQDGARDRESTDTQYFGPGTRLTVL.

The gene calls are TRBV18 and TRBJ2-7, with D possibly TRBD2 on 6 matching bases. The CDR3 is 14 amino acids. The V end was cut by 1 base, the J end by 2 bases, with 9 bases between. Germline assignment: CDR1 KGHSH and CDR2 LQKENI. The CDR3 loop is CASSPLAGTYEQYF. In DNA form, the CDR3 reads TGTGCCAGCTCACCACTGGCGGGGACCTACGAGCAGTACTTC.

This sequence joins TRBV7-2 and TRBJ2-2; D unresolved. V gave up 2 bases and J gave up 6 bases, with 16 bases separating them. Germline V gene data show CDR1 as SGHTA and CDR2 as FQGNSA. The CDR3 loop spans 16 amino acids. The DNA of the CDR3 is TGTGCCAGCAGCTTAAATTCATTCCCAACTGCCGGGGAGCTGTTTTTT. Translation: CASSLNSFPTAGELFF. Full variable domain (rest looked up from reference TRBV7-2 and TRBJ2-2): GAGVSQSPSNKVTEKGKDVELRCDPISGHTALYWYRQSLGQGLEFLIYFQGNSAPDKSGLPSDRFSAERTGGSVSTLTIQRTQQEDSAVYLCASSLNSFPTAGELFFGEGSRLTVL.

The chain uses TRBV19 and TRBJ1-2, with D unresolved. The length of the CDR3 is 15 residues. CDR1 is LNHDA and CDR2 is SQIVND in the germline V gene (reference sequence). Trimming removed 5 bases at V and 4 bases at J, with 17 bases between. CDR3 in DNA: TGTGCCAGTAGTGTCCTAGCGGGCGCGGGCTATGGCTACACCTTC. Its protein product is CASSVLAGAGYGYTF.

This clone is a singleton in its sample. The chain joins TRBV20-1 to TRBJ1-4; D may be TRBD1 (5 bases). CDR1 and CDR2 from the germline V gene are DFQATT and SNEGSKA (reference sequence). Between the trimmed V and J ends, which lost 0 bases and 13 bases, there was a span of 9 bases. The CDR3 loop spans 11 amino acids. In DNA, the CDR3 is TGCAGTGCTAGAGATTGGAGGGGACTGTTTTTT. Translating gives CSARDWRGLFF.

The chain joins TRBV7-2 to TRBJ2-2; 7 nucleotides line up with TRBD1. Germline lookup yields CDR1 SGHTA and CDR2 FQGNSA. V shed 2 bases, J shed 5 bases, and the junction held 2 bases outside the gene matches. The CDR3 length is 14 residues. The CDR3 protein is CASSLRQGTGELFF. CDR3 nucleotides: TGTGCCAGCAGCTTAAGACAGGGAACCGGGGAGCTGTTTTTT.

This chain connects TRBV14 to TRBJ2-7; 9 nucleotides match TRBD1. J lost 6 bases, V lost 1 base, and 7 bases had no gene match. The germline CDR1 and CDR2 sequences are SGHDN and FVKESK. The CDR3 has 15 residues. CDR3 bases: TGTGCCAGCAGCCAAGGGGACAGGGTCCGTGGCGAGCAGTACTTC. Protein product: CASSQGDRVRGEQYF.

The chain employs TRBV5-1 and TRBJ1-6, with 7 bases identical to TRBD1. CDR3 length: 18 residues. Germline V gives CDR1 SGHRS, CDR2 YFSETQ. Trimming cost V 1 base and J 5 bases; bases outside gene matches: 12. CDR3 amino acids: CASSLSSPNRGNNSPLHF. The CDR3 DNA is TGCGCCAGCAGCTTGTCCTCCCCCAACAGGGGCAATAATTCACCCCTCCACTTT.

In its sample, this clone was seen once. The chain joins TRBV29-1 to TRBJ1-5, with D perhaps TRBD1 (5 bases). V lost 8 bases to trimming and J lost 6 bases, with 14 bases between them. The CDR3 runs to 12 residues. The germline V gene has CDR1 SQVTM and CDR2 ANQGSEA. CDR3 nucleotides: TGCAGCCCGGGGGGGGAAAGTCAGCCCCAGCATTTT. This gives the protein CSPGGESQPQHF.